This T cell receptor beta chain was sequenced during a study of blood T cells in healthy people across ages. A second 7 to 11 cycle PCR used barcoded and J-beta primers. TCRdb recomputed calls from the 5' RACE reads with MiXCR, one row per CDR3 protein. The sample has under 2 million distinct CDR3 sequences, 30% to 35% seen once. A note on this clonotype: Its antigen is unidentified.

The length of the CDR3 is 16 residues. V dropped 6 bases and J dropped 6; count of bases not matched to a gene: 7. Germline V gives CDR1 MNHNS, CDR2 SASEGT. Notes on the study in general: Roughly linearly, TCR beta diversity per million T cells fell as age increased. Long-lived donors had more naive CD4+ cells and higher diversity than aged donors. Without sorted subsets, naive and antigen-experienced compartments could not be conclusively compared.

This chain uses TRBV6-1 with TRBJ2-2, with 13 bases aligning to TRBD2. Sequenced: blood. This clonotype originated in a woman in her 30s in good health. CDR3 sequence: CASRDRLAGGPGELFF. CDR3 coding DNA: TGTGCCAGCAGGGACCGACTAGCGGGGGGCCCCGGGGAGCTGTTTTTT.